The rows below give T cell receptor beta chains drawn from one sample of a study of T-cell reconstitution after alpha-beta-depleted transplantation in children. From the PCR reads, TCRdb called clonotypes with MiXCR, one entry per CDR3 protein. The profile covers 550,000 to 800,000 distinct CDR3 sequences, with under 15% appearing a single time and around 0.79% taken by the ten largest. Sequenced material: PBMCs, taken before TCRalphabeta/CD19-depleted stem cell transplant. Receptor source: a girl aged 2-10 years with congenital amegakaryocytic thrombocytopenia, due to receive a stem cell transplant. Both conserved end residues are part of each CDR3. D genes are given only for firm matches. Size is omitted from some rows. Given values are once, few, many or a class for expanded clones.

TRBV5-1	many	-	TRBJ1-3	TGCGCCAGCAGCTCATCACAGGGAAACACCATATATTTT	CASSSSQGNTIYF
TRBV20-1	few	TRBD2	TRBJ2-1	TGCAGTGCGAGGACTAGCGGGGACCTCTATGGTGAGCAGTTCTTC	CSARTSGDLYGEQFF
TRBV29-1	many	-	TRBJ2-2	TGCAGCGTTCAGAACACCGGGGAGCTGTTTTTT	CSVQNTGELFF
TRBV9	many	-	TRBJ1-3	TGTGCCAGCAGCGTCCGGGACAACTCTGGAAACACCATATATTTT	CASSVRDNSGNTIYF
TRBV7-8	few	-	TRBJ2-2	TGTGCCAGCAGCCAACCTTACGGGGAGCCTCTCGCCACCGGGGAGCTGTTTTTT	CASSQPYGEPLATGELFF
TRBV20-1	-	TRBD1	TRBJ1-6	TGCAGTGCTGGCAGGGGGAATAATTCACCCCTCCACTTT	CSAGRGNNSPLHF
TRBV12-3/TRBV12-4	-	TRBD1	TRBJ1-5	TGTGCCAGCAGTGAACAGGACAGGGCGAGGAATCAGCCCCAGCATTTT	CASSEQDRARNQPQHF
TRBV5-1	few	TRBD2	TRBJ2-1	TGCGCCAGCAGCGAGGATAGGGACCCGAGACTAGCACAAGGGCAGTTCTTC	CASSEDRDPRLAQGQFF
TRBV2	few	-	TRBJ2-1	TGTGCCAGCAGTGAGGGGGTAGCGAGCTCCTACAATGAGCAGTTCTTC	CASSEGVASSYNEQFF
TRBV20-1	many	-	TRBJ1-3	TGCAGTGCTCGCGGAGGGAACTCTGGAAACACCATATATTTT	CSARGGNSGNTIYF
TRBV9	few	-	TRBJ2-6	TGTGCCAGCAGTCTATATCCCGGACAGCAGACATCTGGGGCCAACGTCCTGACTTTC	CASSLYPGQQTSGANVLTF
TRBV20-1	many	-	TRBJ2-3	TGCAGTGCTCCTCGCCGGGGGACGCAGTATTTT	CSAPRRGTQYF